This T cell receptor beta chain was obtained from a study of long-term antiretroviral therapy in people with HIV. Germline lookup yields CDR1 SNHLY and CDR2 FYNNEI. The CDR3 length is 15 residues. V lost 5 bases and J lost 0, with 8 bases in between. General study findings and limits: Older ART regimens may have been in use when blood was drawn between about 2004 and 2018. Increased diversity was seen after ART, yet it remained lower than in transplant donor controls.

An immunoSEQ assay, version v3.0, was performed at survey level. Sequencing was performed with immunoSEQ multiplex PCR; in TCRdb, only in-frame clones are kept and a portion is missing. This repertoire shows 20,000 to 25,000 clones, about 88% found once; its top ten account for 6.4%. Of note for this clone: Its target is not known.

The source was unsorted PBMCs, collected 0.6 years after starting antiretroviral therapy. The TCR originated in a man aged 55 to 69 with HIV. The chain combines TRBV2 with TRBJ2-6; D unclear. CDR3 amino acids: CASSHRDSGANVLTF. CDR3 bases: TGTGCCAGCAGTCACAGAGACTCTGGGGCCAACGTCCTGACTTTC.